This T cell receptor beta chain was retrieved from a study of blood T cell repertoires in COVID-19 (dated by TCRdb to the early 2020s). As for the study more broadly: Samples from collaborators originated in the United States, Italy and Spain and spanned both the acute and convalescent phases of COVID-19. Samples came from the ongoing ImmuneRACE study (first 160 participants) plus 1,254 subjects from 6 global collaborators. The material from the prospective study consisted of cDNA or gDNA derived from T cells, B-cell-depleted T cells, or PBMCs. The repertoires were released in a freely available public database intended as a resource for research on the immune response to SARS-CoV-2. Sample metadata almost always included a de-identified subject ID, COVID-19 status, age in years and sex. Deeply sampled blood TCRbeta repertoires from subjects exposed to, actively infected with, or recovered from COVID-19 were included in the dataset. Where available, HLA class I and class II types were obtained from metadata supplied by the sample provider rather than from assay-based typing.

TCRbeta CDR3 regions were amplified from genomic DNA by means of the immunoSEQ Assay, a bias-controlled multiplex PCR. Turning to the authors' computational methods: Nucleated cell counts per sample were estimated from amplification of reference gene primers within the assay. To quantify the absolute abundance of each unique TCRbeta CDR3 rearrangement, sequence reads were collapsed and filtered. For each sample, productive Simpson clonality was calculated by taking the square root of Simpson's diversity index across productive rearrangements. The table comes from immuneACCESS by way of TCRdb, which keeps in-frame sequences with V and J called. Part of the clones is missing from these tables; in studies checked, under half for an unresolved V gene and the rest for unknown reasons. That table furnishes V, J and clone size, whereas the DNA furnished D and trimming. The sample includes under 200,000 clones, with around 83% observed a single time. 5.5% to 8% of the sample is taken by the ten largest.

V is pruned by 6 bases and J by 3 bases, leaving 8 bases of the junction without a gene match. The CDR3 sequence holds 15 residues, the cysteine and phenylalanine included. The retained sequence is limited to the CDR3, 45 bases, with the frame set at the first base. According to the germline V gene, CDR1 reads MNHEY and CDR2 reads SVGAGI. The full study reports these points: The amount of clinical and demographic metadata varied by source and participant and was provided uncurated.

Whole blood was collected in K2EDTA tubes by collaborating institutions according to the institutions' own protocols. For TCRbeta analysis, collaborators shipped samples as frozen whole blood, isolated PBMCs, or DNA extracted from either of those sample types. Concerning this clone: The antigen it binds to is not known. Per-base qualities were not stored, and no clone one base away is much larger.

Sequencing used peripheral blood. This TCR came from a man in his fifties with active or convalescent COVID-19. Recombination connected TRBV6-5 to TRBJ1-5, with 7 central nucleotides matching TRBD1. The nucleotide sequence is given as TGTGCCAGCAGGTACACAGGGGCCTTCAATCAGCCCCAGCATTTT. It encodes CASRYTGAFNQPQHF.